Following are 15 T cell receptor beta chains from one sample sequenced in a study of beta chain features in type 1 diabetes. Notes on the study in general: Moderate but significant shortening of TCRB CDR3s was recorded in all four CD4+ subsets from Type 1 diabetes patients.

No antigen has been assigned to these receptors. The whole isolated RNA underwent reverse transcription, so sequencing captured expressed TCRB transcripts. Profiling relied on immunoSEQ multiplex PCR, and the TCRdb table lists in-frame clones only, not all of them. The top ten clones hold 2.6% of a sample with approximately 120,000 clones, 15% to 20% of them seen once. The sample taken for sequencing was central memory CD4+ T cells from blood. The receptor set was obtained from a man aged 18 to 29 with type 1 diabetes.

This clone was observed once. V usage is TRBV30 and J usage is TRBJ1-1; D is unresolved. The CDR3 contains 14 residues. CDR1 and CDR2 (germline): GTSNPN, SVGIG (reference sequence). Between the trimmed V and J ends, which lost 2 bases and 0 bases, there was a span of 10 bases. The chain's CDR3 is CAWSRGEMNTEAFF. CDR3 coding DNA: TGTGCCTGGAGTCGAGGTGAGATGAACACTGAAGCTTTCTTT.

This clone was counted many times. The gene calls are TRBV7-2 and TRBJ2-7; D is ambiguous. Between the trimmed V and J ends, which lost 3 bases and 6 bases, there was a span of 24 bases. The CDR3 totals 17 residues. Germline V gene data show CDR1 as SGHTA and CDR2 as FQGNSA. CDR3 in amino acids: CASSLFGYGVFGVEQYF. CDR3 in DNA: TGTGCCAGCAGCTTGTTCGGGTACGGCGTCTTCGGCGTCGAGCAGTACTTC.

In this sample, this clone turned up a few times. This chain links TRBV6-5 with TRBJ1-2; weak D call: TRBD1 (5 bases). CDR3 size: 15 residues. Germline V gene lookup returns CDR1 MNHEY and CDR2 SVGAGI. V was cut by 5 bases and J by 6 bases, with 19 bases left in between. The CDR3 DNA reads as TGTGCCAGCAGTCCTTTTATCGGGGGGATCCATGGCTACACCTTC. This gives the protein CASSPFIGGIHGYTF.

This chain joins TRBV7-9 and TRBJ2-6; no firm D call. The ends were cut back, 5 bases at V and 2 bases at J, with 10 bases in the middle. In germline, CDR1 is SEHNR, CDR2 FQNEAQ (reference sequence). The CDR3 spans 15 residues. The CDR3 spells CASSPNWPGANVLTF. The CDR3 DNA is TGTGCCAGCAGCCCCAACTGGCCTGGGGCCAACGTCCTGACTTTC.

This chain joins TRBV28 and TRBJ2-6, with 9 nucleotides matching TRBD1. The CDR3 contains 19 residues. The V segment lost 6 bases and the J segment 0 bases; nucleotides outside the gene matches: 12. Germline values: CDR1 MDHEN, CDR2 SYDVKM. The CDR3 coding sequence is TGTGCCAGCAGCCCGGGACAGGGAAAACTAAACTCTGGGGCCAACGTCCTGACTTTC. It codes for CASSPGQGKLNSGANVLTF.

V usage is TRBV2 and J usage is TRBJ2-3, with TRBD2 identical over 10 bases. Germline V gene data show CDR1 as SNHLY and CDR2 as FYNNEI. This CDR3 region has 15 residues. J was trimmed by 5 bases and V by 4 bases; bases with no gene match: 6. As DNA, the CDR3 is TGTGCCAGCAGTGTTCTAGCGGGAGAGGGAGATACGCAGTATTTT. It translates to CASSVLAGEGDTQYF.

This clone was counted ten times or more. The rearrangement joins TRBV23-1 to TRBJ2-5; TRBD2 is a possible D gene (5 bases). TRBV23-1 is an ORF for which the function is uncertain. This CDR3 has 15 residues. Between the trimmed V and J ends, which lost 3 bases and 4 bases, there was a span of 15 bases. CDR3 in DNA: TGCGCCAGCAGTCAGCCGGGGAGTAGTGGAGAGACCCAGTACTTC. The encoded protein is CASSQPGSSGETQYF.

This sequence joins TRBV7-2 and TRBJ2-7, with 7 bases that match TRBD1. CDR1 is SGHTA, CDR2 FQGNSA, per germline. The V and J ends lost 4 bases and 4 bases, in that order; junction bases with no gene match: 4. The CDR3 length is 13 residues. DNA for the CDR3: TGTGCCAGCAGCTCGACAGGGCTATACGAGCAGTACTTC. Its translation is CASSSTGLYEQYF.

This clone turned up a few times. The chain joins TRBV7-6 to TRBJ2-2; D ambiguous. V was cut by 1 base and J by 7 bases, with 7 bases left in between. CDR1 and CDR2 from the germline V gene are SGHVS and FNYEAQ. CDR3 length: 13 amino acids. For the CDR3, the DNA is TGTGCCAGCAGCTTAGAGGCCAACGGGGAGCTGTTTTTT. The encoded protein is CASSLEANGELFF.

This clone appeared many times. This chain connects TRBV28 to TRBJ1-2; 10 nucleotides agree with TRBD1. Germline V gene lookup returns CDR1 MDHEN and CDR2 SYDVKM. V was clipped by 4 bases and J by 10 bases; unmatched bases: 15. The CDR3 is 16 residues long. The CDR3 DNA sequence: TGTGCCAGCAGTTCCCGACAGGGGGCCGCTCCGGTCGCCTACACCTTC. Its translation: CASSSRQGAAPVAYTF.

There are a few counts of this clone. This chain joins TRBV9 and TRBJ2-7; 8 bases are a match to TRBD2. The V and J ends lost 0 bases and 3 bases, in that order; junction bases with no gene match: 5. Germline V gene lookup returns CDR1 SGDLS and CDR2 YYNGEE. This CDR3 is 15 amino acids long. Here the CDR3 reads CASSVGAGEIYEQYF. In DNA, the CDR3 is TGTGCCAGCAGCGTAGGAGCGGGGGAAATCTACGAGCAGTACTTC. Full variable domain (rest looked up from reference TRBV9 and TRBJ2-7): DSGVTQTPKHLITATGQRVTLRCSPRSGDLSVYWYQQSLDQGLQFLIQYYNGEERAKGNILERFSAQQFPDLHSELNLSSLELGDSALYFCASSVGAGEIYEQYFGPGTRLTVT.

V usage is TRBV7-2 and J usage is TRBJ2-2; the D gene is possibly TRBD2 (5 bases). The V gene's germline CDR1 is SGHTA and CDR2 FQGNSA. V lost 5 bases to trimming and J lost 2 bases, with 15 bases between them. The CDR3 extends over 16 amino acids. CDR3 in amino acids: CASSIPSKVNTGELFF. As DNA, the CDR3 is TGTGCCAGCAGCATCCCTAGCAAAGTTAACACCGGGGAGCTGTTTTTT.

The chain is built from TRBV29-1 and TRBJ1-1, with D unresolved. V was trimmed by 1 base and J by 5 bases, leaving 11 bases between them. The CDR3 runs to 13 residues. Per the germline V gene, CDR1 is SQVTM and CDR2 is ANQGSEA. The CDR3 DNA reads TGCAGCGTTGAAGGGGTGGGAGAAACTGAAGCTTTCTTT. Translation: CSVEGVGETEAFF.

The gene calls are TRBV15 and TRBJ1-4, with D uncertain. This CDR3 spans 12 amino acids. V was shortened by 5 bases and J by 8 bases, with 9 bases between the two germline ends. Germline V gene sequence: CDR1 LNHNV, CDR2 YYDKDF (reference sequence). CDR3 protein: CATSGVTEKLFF. CDR3 coding DNA: TGTGCCACCAGCGGAGTGACCGAAAAACTGTTTTTT.

The gene calls are TRBV29-1 and TRBJ2-5; D uncertain. V dropped 7 bases and J dropped 3 bases, with 15 bases sitting between them. In germline, CDR1 is SQVTM, CDR2 ANQGSEA. CDR3 length: 13 amino acids. DNA for the CDR3: TGCAGCGCAGTACGGTTGGAGAAAGAGACCCAGTACTTC. It yields the protein CSAVRLEKETQYF.